The 10 T cell receptor beta chains below were found in one sample sequenced in a study of blood T cells in healthy people across ages. It was with a sample-barcoded 5' primer and a J-beta primer mix that a second PCR of roughly 6 to 11 cycles was run. TCRdb re-called the 5' RACE reads with MiXCR, one entry per CDR3 protein. Among 1.5 million to 2 million distinct CDR3 sequences listed, 49% were seen once. Sequenced input: blood. The origin of the receptors is a middle-aged woman in good health.

The rearrangement joins TRBV9 to TRBJ2-7; D gene unclear. V was trimmed by 4 bases and J by 3 bases, leaving 8 bases between them. The germline V gene encodes CDR1 SGDLS and CDR2 YYNGEE. This CDR3 spans 12 amino acids. CDR3 bases: TGTGCCAGCAGCCCTAGTGACTACGAGCAGTACTTC. The encoded protein is CASSPSDYEQYF. The whole variable domain, remainder taken from reference TRBV9 and TRBJ2-7, is DSGVTQTPKHLITATGQRVTLRCSPRSGDLSVYWYQQSLDQGLQFLIQYYNGEERAKGNILERFSAQQFPDLHSELNLSSLELGDSALYFCASSPSDYEQYFGPGTRLTVT.

This clonotype has a handful of counts. This rearrangement joins TRBV7-2 to TRBJ2-7; D gene ambiguous. The CDR3 consists of 14 residues. Germline CDR1 reads SGHTA; CDR2 reads FQGNSA. V lost 0 bases, J lost 0 bases, and 6 bases lay in between. Written as DNA, the CDR3 is TGTGCCAGCAGCTTAGCTACATCCTCCTACGAGCAGTACTTC. Its protein product is CASSLATSSYEQYF.

The J gene is TRBJ2-5, the V gene TRBV3-1; 7 positions match TRBD2. The CDR3 totals 16 residues. Losses at the gene ends were 3 bases for V and 2 bases for J; bases not matched to a gene: 9. The germline V gene encodes CDR1 LGHDT and CDR2 YNNKEL (reference sequence). DNA for the CDR3: TGTGCCAGCAGCCACTGGAGCTCCGGGGGGCAAGAGACCCAGTACTTC. This gives the protein CASSHWSSGGQETQYF.

This clonotype was counted only a few times. The V gene is TRBV7-8, the J gene TRBJ1-2; D is uncertain. The CDR3 is 16 amino acids. Germline CDR1 reads SGHVS; CDR2 reads FQNEAQ. The V end lost 2 bases, the J end lost 4 bases, and 17 bases lay between the germline ends. The CDR3 DNA reads TGTGCCAGCAGCTTAAGCTCAGCAGGAGGCATCTATGGCTACACCTTC. Its translation is CASSLSSAGGIYGYTF.

The chain links TRBV20-1 to TRBJ2-5, with 12 bases fitting TRBD2. V shed 6 bases, J shed 11 bases, and the junction held 13 bases outside the gene matches. CDR1 is DFQATT and CDR2 is SNEGSKA in the germline V gene (reference sequence). The CDR3 runs 14 residues. DNA of the CDR3: TGCAGTGCCACCCCGGGACTAGCGGGTGATGAGCAGTACTTC. This encodes CSATPGLAGDEQYF.

V usage is TRBV6-1 and J usage is TRBJ2-7; D remains unclear. This CDR3 spans 13 amino acids. V dropped 5 bases and J dropped 5 bases, with 13 bases sitting between them. The germline V gene has CDR1 MNHNS and CDR2 SASEGT. The CDR3 DNA is TGTGCCAGCAGTTTAGGCCGGGTTAACGAGCAGTACTTC. It yields the protein CASSLGRVNEQYF.

The chain carries TRBV5-1 and TRBJ1-1; D is undetermined. Trimming left V 0 bases short and J 2 bases short, with 11 bases between. The CDR3 is 15 amino acids. Germline-derived CDR1 and CDR2 are SGHRS and YFSETQ. DNA for the CDR3: TGCGCCAGCAGCTTGGGTATGGCATTAAACACTGAAGCTTTCTTT. Protein product: CASSLGMALNTEAFF.

This clonotype was seen more than once but under ten times. The CDR3 loop reads CASKGDTYEQYF. The CDR3, as DNA: TGTGCCAGCAAGGGGGATACCTACGAGCAGTACTTC. This chain links TRBV6-2 or TRBV6-3 with TRBJ2-7, with TRBD1 as a possible D gene (6 bases). V dropped 7 bases and J dropped 2 bases, with 9 bases sitting between them. This CDR3 has 12 residues. Germline V lookup: CDR1 MNHEY, CDR2 SVGEGT.

Points on this clonotype: At one end, the junction sequence differs from germline, possibly due to a read error. The rearrangement links TRBV24-1 to TRBJ2-3, with 10 bases fitting TRBD2. Germline CDR1 reads KGHDR; CDR2 reads SFDVKD. The CDR3 runs 15 residues. The CDR3 bases are TGTGCCACCAGTGATCCTAGCGGGGGCACAGATAGGCAGTATTTT. Its protein product is CATSDPSGGTDRQYF.

This clonotype was detected a few times. The V and J genes are TRBV9 and TRBJ2-5, with 10 bases aligning to TRBD1. The CDR3 loop spans 16 amino acids. With 3 bases clipped from V and 5 bases from J, the junction kept 10 bases outside the gene matches. The germline V gene has CDR1 SGDLS and CDR2 YYNGEE. This CDR3 reads CASSGLGTGDLETQYF. As DNA, the CDR3 is TGTGCCAGCAGCGGTCTGGGGACAGGGGATTTGGAGACCCAGTACTTC.